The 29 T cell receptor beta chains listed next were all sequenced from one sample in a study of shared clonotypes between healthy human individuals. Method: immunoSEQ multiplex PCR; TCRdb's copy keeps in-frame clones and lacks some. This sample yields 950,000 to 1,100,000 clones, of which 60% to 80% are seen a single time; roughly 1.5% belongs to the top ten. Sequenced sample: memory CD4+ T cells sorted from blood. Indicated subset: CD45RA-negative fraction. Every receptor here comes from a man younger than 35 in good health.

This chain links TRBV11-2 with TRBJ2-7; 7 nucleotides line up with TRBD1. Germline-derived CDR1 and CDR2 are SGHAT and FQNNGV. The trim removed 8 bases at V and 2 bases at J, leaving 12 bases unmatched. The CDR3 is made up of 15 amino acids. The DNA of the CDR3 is TGTGCCAGCTCCAAAACGGGACAGCCCACCTACGAGCAGTACTTC. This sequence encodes CASSKTGQPTYEQYF.

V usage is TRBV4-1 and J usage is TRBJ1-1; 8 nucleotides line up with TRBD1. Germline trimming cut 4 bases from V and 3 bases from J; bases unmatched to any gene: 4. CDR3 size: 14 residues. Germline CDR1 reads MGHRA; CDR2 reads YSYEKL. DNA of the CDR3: TGCGCCAGCAGCCGGCAGGGGGCGGACACTGAAGCTTTCTTT. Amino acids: CASSRQGADTEAFF.

The CDR3 reads CASSLEAVTGELFF. For the CDR3, the DNA is TGCGCCAGCAGCTTGGAAGCGGTCACCGGGGAGCTGTTTTTT. V usage is TRBV5-1 and J usage is TRBJ2-2, with D perhaps matching TRBD2 (5 bases). CDR1 and CDR2 (germline): SGHRS, YFSETQ. V was trimmed by 0 bases and J by 4 bases, leaving 7 bases between them. CDR3 length equals 14 residues.

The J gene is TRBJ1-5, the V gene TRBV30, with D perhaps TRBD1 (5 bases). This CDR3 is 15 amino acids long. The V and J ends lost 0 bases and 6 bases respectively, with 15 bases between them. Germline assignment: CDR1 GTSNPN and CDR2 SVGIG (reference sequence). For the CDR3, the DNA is TGTGCCTGGAGTGTACGAGGGGCTTGGGGTCAGCCCCAGCATTTT. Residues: CAWSVRGAWGQPQHF. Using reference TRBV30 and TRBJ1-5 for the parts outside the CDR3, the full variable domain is SQTIHQWPATLVQPVGSPLSLECTVEGTSNPNLYWYRQAAGRGLQLLFYSVGIGQISSEVPQNLSASRPQDRQFILSSKKLLLSDSGFYLCAWSVRGAWGQPQHFGDGTRLSIL.

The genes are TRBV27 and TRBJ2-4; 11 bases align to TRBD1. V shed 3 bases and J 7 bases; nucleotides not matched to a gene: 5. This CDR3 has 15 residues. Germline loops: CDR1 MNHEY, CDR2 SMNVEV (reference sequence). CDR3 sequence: CASSFRDRGVNIQYF. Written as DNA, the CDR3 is TGTGCCAGCAGTTTCCGGGACAGGGGGGTGAACATTCAGTACTTC.

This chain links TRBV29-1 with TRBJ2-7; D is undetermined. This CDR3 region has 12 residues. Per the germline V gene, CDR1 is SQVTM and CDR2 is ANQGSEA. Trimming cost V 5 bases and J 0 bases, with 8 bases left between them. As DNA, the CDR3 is TGCAGCGTTTCTTACAGCTCCTACGAGCAGTACTTC. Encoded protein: CSVSYSSYEQYF.

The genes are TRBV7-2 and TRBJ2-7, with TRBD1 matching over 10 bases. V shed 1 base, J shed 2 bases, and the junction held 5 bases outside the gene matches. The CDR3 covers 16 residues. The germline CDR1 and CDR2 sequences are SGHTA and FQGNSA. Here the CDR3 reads CASSLVGTGDTYEQYF. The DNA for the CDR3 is TGTGCCAGCAGCTTAGTCGGGACAGGGGATACCTACGAGCAGTACTTC.

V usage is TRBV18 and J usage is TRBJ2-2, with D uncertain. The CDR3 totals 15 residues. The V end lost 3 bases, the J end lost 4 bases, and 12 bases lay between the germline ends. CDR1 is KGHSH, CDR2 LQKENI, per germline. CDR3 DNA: TGTGCCAGCTCACCCCTGCAGGCTATCACCGGGGAGCTGTTTTTT. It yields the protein CASSPLQAITGELFF.

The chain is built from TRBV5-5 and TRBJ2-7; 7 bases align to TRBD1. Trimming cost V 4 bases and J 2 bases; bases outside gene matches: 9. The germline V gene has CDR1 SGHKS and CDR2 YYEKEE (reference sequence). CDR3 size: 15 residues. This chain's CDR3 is CASSPDNRGPYEQYF. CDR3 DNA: TGTGCCAGCAGCCCCGATAACAGGGGACCCTACGAGCAGTACTTC.

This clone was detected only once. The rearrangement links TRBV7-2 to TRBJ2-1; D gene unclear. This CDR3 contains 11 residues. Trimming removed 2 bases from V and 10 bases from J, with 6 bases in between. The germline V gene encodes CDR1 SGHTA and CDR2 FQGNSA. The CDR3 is CASSLKQEQFF. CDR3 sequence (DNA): TGTGCCAGCAGCTTAAAACAGGAGCAGTTCTTC.

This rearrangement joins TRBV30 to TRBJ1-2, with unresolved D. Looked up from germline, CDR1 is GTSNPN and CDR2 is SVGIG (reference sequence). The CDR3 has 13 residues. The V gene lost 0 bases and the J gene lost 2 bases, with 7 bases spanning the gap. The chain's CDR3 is CAWSVRKNYGYTF. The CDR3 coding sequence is TGTGCCTGGAGTGTACGGAAGAACTATGGCTACACCTTC.

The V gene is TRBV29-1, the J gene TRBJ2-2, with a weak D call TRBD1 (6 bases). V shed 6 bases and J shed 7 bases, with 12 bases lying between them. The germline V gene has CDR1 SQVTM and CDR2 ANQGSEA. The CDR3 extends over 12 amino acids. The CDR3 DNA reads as TGCAGCGTCGAACTGACAGGCGGGGAGCTGTTTTTT. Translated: CSVELTGGELFF.

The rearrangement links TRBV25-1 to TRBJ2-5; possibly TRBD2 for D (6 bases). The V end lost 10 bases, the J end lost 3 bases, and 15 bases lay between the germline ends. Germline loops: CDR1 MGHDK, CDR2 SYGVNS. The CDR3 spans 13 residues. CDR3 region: CATGVLAEETQYF. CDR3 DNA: TGTGCCACGGGGGTCCTCGCGGAAGAGACCCAGTACTTC.

The CDR3 protein is CAISDPPGELFF. In DNA, the CDR3 is TGTGCCATCAGTGACCCACCCGGGGAGCTGTTTTTT. The rearrangement joins TRBV10-3 to TRBJ2-2; D unclear. Trimming left V 3 bases short and J 6 bases short, with 5 bases between. The germline CDR1 and CDR2 sequences are ENHRY and SYGVKD. The CDR3 runs 12 residues.

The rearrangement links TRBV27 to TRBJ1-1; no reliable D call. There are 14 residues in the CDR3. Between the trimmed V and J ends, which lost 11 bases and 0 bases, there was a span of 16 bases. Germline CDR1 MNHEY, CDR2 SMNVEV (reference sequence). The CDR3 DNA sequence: TGTGCCTGCCAAAACTGGGCCATGAACACTGAAGCTTTCTTT. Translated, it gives CACQNWAMNTEAFF.

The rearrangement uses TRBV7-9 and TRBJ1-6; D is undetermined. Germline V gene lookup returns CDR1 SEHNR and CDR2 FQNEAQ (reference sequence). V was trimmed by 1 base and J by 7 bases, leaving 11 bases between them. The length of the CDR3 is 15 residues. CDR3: CASSLEEGYNSPLHF. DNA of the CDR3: TGTGCCAGCAGCTTAGAAGAGGGATACAATTCACCCCTCCACTTT.

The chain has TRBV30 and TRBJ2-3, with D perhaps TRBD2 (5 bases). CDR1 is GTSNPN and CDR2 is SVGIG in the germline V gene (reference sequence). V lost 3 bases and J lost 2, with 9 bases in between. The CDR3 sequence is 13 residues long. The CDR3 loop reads CAWRTGYTDTQYF. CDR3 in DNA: TGTGCCTGGAGAACGGGATACACAGATACGCAGTATTTT.

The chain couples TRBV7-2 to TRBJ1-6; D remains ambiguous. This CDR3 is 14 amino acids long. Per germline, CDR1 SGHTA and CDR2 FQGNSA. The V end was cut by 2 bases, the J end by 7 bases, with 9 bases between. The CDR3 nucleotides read TGTGCCAGCAGCTTACTTGGGGAAAATTCACCCCTCCACTTT. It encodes CASSLLGENSPLHF.

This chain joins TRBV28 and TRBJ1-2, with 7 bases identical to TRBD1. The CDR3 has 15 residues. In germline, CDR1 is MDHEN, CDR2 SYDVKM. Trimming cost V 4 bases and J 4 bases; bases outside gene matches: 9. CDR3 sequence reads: CASSSYYRGSYGYTF. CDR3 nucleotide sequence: TGTGCCAGCAGTTCCTACTACAGGGGTTCCTATGGCTACACCTTC.

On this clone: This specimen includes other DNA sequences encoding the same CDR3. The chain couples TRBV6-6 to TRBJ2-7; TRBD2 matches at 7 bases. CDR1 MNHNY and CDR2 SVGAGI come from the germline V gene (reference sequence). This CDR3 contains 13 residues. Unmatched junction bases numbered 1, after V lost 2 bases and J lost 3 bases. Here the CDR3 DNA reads TGTGCCAGCAGTTACCGCGGGGGCTACGAGCAGTACTTC. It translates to CASSYRGGYEQYF.

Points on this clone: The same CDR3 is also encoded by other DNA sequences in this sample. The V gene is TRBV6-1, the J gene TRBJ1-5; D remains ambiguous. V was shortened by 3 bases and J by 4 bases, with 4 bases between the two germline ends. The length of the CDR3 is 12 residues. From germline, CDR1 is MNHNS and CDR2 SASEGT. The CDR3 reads CASSDRNQPQHF. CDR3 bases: TGTGCCAGCAGTGACAGGAATCAGCCCCAGCATTTT.

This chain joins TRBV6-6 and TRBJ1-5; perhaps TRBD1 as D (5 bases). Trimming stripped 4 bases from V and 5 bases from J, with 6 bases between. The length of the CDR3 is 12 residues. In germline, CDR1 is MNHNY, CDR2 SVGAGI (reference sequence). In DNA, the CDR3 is TGTGCCAGCAGTTGGGGGGATCAGCCCCAGCATTTT. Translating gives CASSWGDQPQHF.

The CDR3 is CAWSGDAYNEQFF. In DNA, the CDR3 is TGTGCCTGGAGTGGGGACGCTTACAATGAGCAGTTCTTC. This sequence joins TRBV30 and TRBJ2-1; D is possibly TRBD1 or TRBD2 (5 bases each). The CDR3 totals 13 residues. CDR1 is GTSNPN, CDR2 SVGIG, per germline (reference sequence). The germline V and J ends were trimmed by 1 base and 4 bases, with 8 bases remaining between them.

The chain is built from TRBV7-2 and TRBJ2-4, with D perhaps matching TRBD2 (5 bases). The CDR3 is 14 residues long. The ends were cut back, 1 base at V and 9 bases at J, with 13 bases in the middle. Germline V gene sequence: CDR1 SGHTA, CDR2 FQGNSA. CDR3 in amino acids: CASSLELAAGIQYF. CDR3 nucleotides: TGTGCCAGCAGCTTAGAACTGGCCGCGGGCATTCAGTACTTC.

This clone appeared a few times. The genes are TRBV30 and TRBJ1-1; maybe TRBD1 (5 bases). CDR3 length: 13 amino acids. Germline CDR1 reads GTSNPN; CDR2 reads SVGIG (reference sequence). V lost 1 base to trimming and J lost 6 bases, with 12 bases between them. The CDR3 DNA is TGTGCCTGGAGTGGACAGAGGTCTTCTGAAGCTTTCTTT. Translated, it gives CAWSGQRSSEAFF.

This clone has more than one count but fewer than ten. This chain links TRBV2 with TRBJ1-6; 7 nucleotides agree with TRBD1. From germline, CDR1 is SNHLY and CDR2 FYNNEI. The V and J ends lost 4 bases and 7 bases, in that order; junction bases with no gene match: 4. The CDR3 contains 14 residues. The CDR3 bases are TGTGCCAGCAGTGGACAGGGAGGAAATTCACCCCTCCACTTT. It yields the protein CASSGQGGNSPLHF.

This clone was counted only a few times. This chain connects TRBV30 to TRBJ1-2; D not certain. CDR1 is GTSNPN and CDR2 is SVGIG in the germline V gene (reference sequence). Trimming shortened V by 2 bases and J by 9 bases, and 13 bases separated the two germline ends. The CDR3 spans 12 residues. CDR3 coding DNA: TGTGCCTGGAGTCTGGAACCTAGGAGCTACACCTTC. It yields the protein CAWSLEPRSYTF.

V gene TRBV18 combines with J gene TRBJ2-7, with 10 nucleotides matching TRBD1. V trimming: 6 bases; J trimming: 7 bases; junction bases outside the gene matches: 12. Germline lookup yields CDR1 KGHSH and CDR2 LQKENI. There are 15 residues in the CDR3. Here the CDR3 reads CASSPSRQGAGEQYF. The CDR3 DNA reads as TGTGCCAGCTCTCCTTCTCGACAGGGGGCAGGGGAGCAGTACTTC. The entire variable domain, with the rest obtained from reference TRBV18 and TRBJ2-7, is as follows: NAGVMQNPRHLVRRRGQEARLRCSPMKGHSHVYWYRQLPEEGLKFMVYLQKENIIDESGMPKERFSAEFPKEGPSILRIQQVVRGDSAAYFCASSPSRQGAGEQYFGPGTRLTVT.

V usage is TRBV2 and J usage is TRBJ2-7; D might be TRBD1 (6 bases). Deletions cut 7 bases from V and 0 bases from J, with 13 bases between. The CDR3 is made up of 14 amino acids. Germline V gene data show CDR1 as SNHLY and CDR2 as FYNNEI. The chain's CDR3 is CASTGTTSSYEQYF. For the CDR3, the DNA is TGTGCCAGCACCGGGACAACTAGCTCCTACGAGCAGTACTTC.